Listed below are T cell receptor beta chains from one sample, sequenced in a study of identical twins. TCRdb re-called the 5' RACE reads through MiXCR, storing one row per CDR3 protein. This table holds about 660,000 distinct CDR3 sequences, 8.6% found once. These data were likewise used in another study, on yellow fever vaccine responses in identical twins.

The material sequenced was PBMCs. The receptors derive from a woman under 30 in good health. The conserved cysteine and the conserved F or W are not part of the CDR3 here. D genes are given only for firm matches.

v_call,d_call,cdr3_aa
TRBV19,TRBD1,ASSTGTGYSPLH
TRBV6-5,TRBD1,ASSLKQGNYGYT
TRBV19,NA,ASSISRLGVRNTEAF
TRBV7-2,NA,ASSPDSGANVLT
TRBV2,NA,ASRLAYGYT
TRBV20-1,TRBD2,SASGTSGSYNEQF
TRBV6-1,TRBD1,ASRMTGETEAF
TRBV5-1,NA,ASSFREGAYGYT
TRBV10-2,TRBD2,ASSDRGRAGDTQY
TRBV9,NA,ASSAGTYQETQY
TRBV10-3,TRBD2,AIRNRAGTNTGELF
TRBV28,NA,ASGLYSETQY
TRBV29-1,TRBD2,SLREGSNEQF
TRBV29-1,NA,SVEGRTAYEQY
TRBV20-1,NA,SAYSTETQY
TRBV5-1,NA,ASSLEGLDTQY
TRBV20-1,NA,SARGTEGLYEQY
TRBV7-2,NA,ASSLDPSRSTGELF
TRBV6-5,NA,ASSYSRDSNTGELF
TRBV29-1,NA,SVEARSYNEQF
TRBV24-1,NA,ATSDFQETQY
TRBV6-1,TRBD1,ASSGEVTGGFSGANVLT
TRBV6-1,TRBD2,ASRKASGGGEREQF
TRBV28,NA,ASSPRTPPRGEQY
TRBV5-1,TRBD1,ASSFPQGEETQY
TRBV5-1,NA,ASSFARPDTQY
TRBV7-2,TRBD1,ASSFGTGGSNYGYT
TRBV6-5,NA,ASSYSSGGGTDTQY